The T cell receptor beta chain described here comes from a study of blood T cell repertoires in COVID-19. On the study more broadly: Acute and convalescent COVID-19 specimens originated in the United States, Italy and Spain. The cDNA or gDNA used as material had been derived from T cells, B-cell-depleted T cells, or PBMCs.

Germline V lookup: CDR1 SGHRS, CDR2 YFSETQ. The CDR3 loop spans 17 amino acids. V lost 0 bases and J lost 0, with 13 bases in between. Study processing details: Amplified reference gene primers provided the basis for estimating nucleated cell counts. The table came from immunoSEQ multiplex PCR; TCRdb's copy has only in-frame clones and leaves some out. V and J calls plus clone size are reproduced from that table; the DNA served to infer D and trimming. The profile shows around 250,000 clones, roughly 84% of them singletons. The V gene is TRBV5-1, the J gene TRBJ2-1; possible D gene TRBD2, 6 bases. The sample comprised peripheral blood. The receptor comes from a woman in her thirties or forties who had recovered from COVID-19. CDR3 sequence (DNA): TGCGCCAGCAGCTTGGGGATAGCGGCTAGCTCCTACAATGAGCAGTTCTTC. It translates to CASSLGIAASSYNEQFF. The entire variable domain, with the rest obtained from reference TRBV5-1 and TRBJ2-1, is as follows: KAGVTQTPRYLIKTRGQQVTLSCSPISGHRSVSWYQQTPGQGLQFLFEYFSETQRNKGNFPGRFSGRQFSNSRSEMNVSTLELGDSALYLCASSLGIAASSYNEQFFGPGTRLTVL.